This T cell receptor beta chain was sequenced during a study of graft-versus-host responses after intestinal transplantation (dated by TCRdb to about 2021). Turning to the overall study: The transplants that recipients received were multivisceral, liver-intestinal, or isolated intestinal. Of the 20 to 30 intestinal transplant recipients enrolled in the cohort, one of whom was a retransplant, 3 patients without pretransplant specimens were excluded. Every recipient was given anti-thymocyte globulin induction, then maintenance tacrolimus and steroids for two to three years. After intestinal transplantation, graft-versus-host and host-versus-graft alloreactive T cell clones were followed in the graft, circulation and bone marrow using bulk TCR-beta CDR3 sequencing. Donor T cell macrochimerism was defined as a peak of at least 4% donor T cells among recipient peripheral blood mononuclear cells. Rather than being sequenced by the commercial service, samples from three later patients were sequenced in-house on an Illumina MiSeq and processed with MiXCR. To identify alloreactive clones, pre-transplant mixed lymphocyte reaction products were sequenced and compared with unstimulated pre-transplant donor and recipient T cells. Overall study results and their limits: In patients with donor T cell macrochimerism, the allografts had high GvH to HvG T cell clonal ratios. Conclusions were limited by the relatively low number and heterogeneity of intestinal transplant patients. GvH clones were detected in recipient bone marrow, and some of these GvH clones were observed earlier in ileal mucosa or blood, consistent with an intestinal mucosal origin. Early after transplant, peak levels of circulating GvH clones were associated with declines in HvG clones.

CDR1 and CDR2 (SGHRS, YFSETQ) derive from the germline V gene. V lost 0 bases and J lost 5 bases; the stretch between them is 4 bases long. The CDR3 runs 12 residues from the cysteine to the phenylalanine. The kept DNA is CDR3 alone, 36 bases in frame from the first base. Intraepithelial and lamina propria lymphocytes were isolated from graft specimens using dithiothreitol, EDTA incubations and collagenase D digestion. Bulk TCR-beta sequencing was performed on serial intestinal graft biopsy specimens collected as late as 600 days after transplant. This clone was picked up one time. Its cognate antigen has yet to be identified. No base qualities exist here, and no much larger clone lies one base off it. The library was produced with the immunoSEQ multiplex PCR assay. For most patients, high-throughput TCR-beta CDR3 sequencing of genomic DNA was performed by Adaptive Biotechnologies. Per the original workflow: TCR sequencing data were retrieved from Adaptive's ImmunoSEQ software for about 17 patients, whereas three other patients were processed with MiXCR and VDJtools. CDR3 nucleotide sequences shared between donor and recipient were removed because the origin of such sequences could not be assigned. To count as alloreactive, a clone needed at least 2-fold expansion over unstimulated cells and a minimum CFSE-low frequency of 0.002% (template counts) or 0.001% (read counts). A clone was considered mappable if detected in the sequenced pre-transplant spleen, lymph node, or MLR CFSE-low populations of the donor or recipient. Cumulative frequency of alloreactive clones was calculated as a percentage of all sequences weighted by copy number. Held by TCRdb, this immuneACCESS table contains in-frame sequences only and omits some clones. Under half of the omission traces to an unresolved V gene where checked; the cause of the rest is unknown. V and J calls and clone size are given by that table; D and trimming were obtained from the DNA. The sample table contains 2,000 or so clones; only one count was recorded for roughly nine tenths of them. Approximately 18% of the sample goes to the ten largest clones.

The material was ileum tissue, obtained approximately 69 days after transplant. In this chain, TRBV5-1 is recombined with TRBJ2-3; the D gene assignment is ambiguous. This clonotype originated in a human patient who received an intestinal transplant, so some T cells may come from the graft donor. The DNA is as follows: TGCGCCAGCAGCTTGGGGGGAGATACGCAGTATTTT. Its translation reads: CASSLGGDTQYF. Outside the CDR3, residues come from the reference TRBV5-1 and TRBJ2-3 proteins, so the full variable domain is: KAGVTQTPRYLIKTRGQQVTLSCSPISGHRSVSWYQQTPGQGLQFLFEYFSETQRNKGNFPGRFSGRQFSNSRSEMNVSTLELGDSALYLCASSLGGDTQYFGPGTRLTVL.